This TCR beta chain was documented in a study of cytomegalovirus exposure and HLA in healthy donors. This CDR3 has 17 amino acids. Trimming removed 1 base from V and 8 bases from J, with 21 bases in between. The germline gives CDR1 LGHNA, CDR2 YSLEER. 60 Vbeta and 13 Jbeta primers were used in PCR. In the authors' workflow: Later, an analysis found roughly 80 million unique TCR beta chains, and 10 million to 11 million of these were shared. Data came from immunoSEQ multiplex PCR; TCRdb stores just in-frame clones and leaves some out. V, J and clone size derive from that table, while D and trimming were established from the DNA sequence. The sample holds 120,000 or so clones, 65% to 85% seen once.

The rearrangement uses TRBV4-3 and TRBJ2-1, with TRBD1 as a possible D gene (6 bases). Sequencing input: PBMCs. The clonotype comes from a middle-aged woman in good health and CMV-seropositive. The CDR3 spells CASSQGNFRDTPHEQFF. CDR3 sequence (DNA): TGCGCCAGCAGCCAAGGGAACTTCCGGGACACCCCTCATGAGCAGTTCTTC.